What follows are 6 T cell receptor beta chains derived from one specimen sequenced in a study of control samples from healthy donors and cancer patients. The data were produced by immunoSEQ multiplex PCR, yet TCRdb's version contains in-frame clones alone and is incomplete. The data contain more than 110,000 clones, more than 90% of them singletons. Source material: blood. These receptors came from a young man in good health.

The chain uses TRBV28 and TRBJ2-7; D may be TRBD1 (6 bases). CDR3 length: 16 amino acids. Trimming removed 2 bases from V and 0 bases from J, with 14 bases in between. Germline V gene lookup returns CDR1 MDHEN and CDR2 SYDVKM. DNA of the CDR3: TGTGCCAGCAGTTTAACAGGGCCGTGGAGCTCCTACGAGCAGTACTTC. This translates into CASSLTGPWSSYEQYF.

The V and J genes are TRBV7-9 and TRBJ2-1; 10 positions match TRBD2. Germline V gene data show CDR1 as SEHNR and CDR2 as FQNEAQ (reference sequence). Germline trimming cut 3 bases from V and 9 bases from J; bases unmatched to any gene: 2. The CDR3 is made up of 13 amino acids. CDR3 residues: CASSLLAGVEQFF. The CDR3 coding sequence is TGTGCCAGCAGCTTGCTAGCGGGAGTTGAGCAGTTCTTC.

The rearrangement uses TRBV9 and TRBJ2-7, with D tentatively TRBD1 (6 bases). CDR1 is SGDLS and CDR2 is YYNGEE in the germline V gene. V was clipped by 0 bases and J by 4 bases, with 20 bases between them. This CDR3 spans 17 amino acids. The CDR3 nucleotides are TGTGCCAGCAGCGTAGGGAGACCAGGGGTCTCCCAGTACGAGCAGTACTTC. It specifies CASSVGRPGVSQYEQYF.

The V call is TRBV5-3, the J call TRBJ2-7, with 11 bases identical to TRBD1. TRBV5-3 is an ORF; its function is uncertain. After removal of 4 bases from V and 2 bases from J, the junction contained 2 bases not matched to a gene. The CDR3 loop spans 14 amino acids. This CDR3 is CARSGGQGAYEQYF. Written as DNA, the CDR3 is TGTGCCAGAAGCGGGGGACAGGGGGCCTACGAGCAGTACTTC.

This chain's CDR3 is CASSATSVTNLYEQYF. The CDR3 bases are TGTGCCAGCAGCGCAACAAGCGTTACAAACCTTTACGAGCAGTACTTC. The chain couples TRBV7-8 to TRBJ2-7; no definite D call. Trimming took off 5 bases at V and 4 bases at J, with 21 bases between the two ends. There are 16 residues in the CDR3. CDR1 and CDR2 from the germline V gene are SGHVS and FQNEAQ. Combining the CDR3 with reference TRBV7-8 and TRBJ2-7 gives the whole variable domain GAGVSQSPRYKVAKRGQDVALRCDPISGHVSLFWYQQALGQGPEFLTYFQNEAQLDKSGLPSDRFFAERPEGSVSTLKIQRTQQEDSAVYLCASSATSVTNLYEQYFGPGTRLTVT.

This chain joins TRBV30 and TRBJ2-7; 10 nucleotides align to TRBD1. The CDR3 length is 14 residues. Germline V gene lookup returns CDR1 GTSNPN and CDR2 SVGIG (reference sequence). V was clipped by 3 bases and J by 3 bases; unmatched bases: 5. The CDR3 DNA follows: TGTGCCTGGAGCGGGGACAGGGGAGGCTACGAGCAGTACTTC. It encodes CAWSGDRGGYEQYF. Using reference TRBV30 and TRBJ2-7 for the parts outside the CDR3, the full variable domain is SQTIHQWPATLVQPVGSPLSLECTVEGTSNPNLYWYRQAAGRGLQLLFYSVGIGQISSEVPQNLSASRPQDRQFILSSKKLLLSDSGFYLCAWSGDRGGYEQYFGPGTRLTVT.